Below, one T cell receptor beta chain is given with its context. This clone's antigen is unknown. There are no base qualities to consult, and no much larger clone falls within one base. Libraries of naive CD8 T cells were built from around 20,000 to 1,000,000 sorted cells, with 10%, 30% or 50% of the purified RNA used. Naive CD8 T cells were FACS-sorted as CD8+CD4-CCR7+CD45RA+ on a BD FACSAria II into RLT Plus buffer. Detection sensitivity was tested by spiking Jurkat RNA equal to 9 to 10 TCR copies' worth into samples containing 20,000-1,000,000 naive CD8 T cells. Enrichment of CD8 T cells was done with RosetteSep CD8+ T Cell Enrichment Cocktail plus Ficoll-Paque, and ACK red cell lysis came afterward. The sample belongs to a study of molecular identifiers for immune sequencing clone quantification (dated by TCRdb to 2017 to 2018). With regard to the full study: For a replicate experiment, the RNA from either 20,000 or 100,000 naive CD8 T cells was divided into five aliquots, and four of those aliquots went on to sequencing. This methods study used CD8 T cells to benchmark TCR RNA copy counting and molecular-identifier clustering-based TCR repertoire sequencing (MIDCIRS).

According to the germline V gene, CDR1 reads LGHNA and CDR2 reads YSLEER. Here V drops 4 bases and J drops 0 bases, and the junction holds 10 bases not matched to any gene. Including the terminal cysteine and phenylalanine, the CDR3 comprises 17 residues. Only the CDR3 DNA stays, 51 bases, in frame from base 1. Results and caveats for the whole study, not just this receptor: In CMV-specific effector cells, clones with more than 20 RNA copies accounted for over 99% of molecules, whereas in naive cells such clones accounted for under 1%. Highly expanded clone sizes could be underestimated if identical TCR molecules share a barcode. Modeling indicated around 2.7 TCR RNA copies recovered per cell, compared with 9.5 to 10 by digital PCR, which implies a capture efficiency of approximately 30%. A single cell's worth of spiked-in Jurkat TCR RNA was reported detectable even among 850,000 to 1,000,000 naive CD8 T cells. Without barcode sub-clustering, chimeric consensus sequences inflated TCR diversity; chimeras reached as high as 47%. The naive libraries included spiked-in Jurkat TCR RNA (roughly nine copies' worth), and this Jurkat TCR RNA is not part of the donor repertoire.

The protocol used for the library was PCR. Sequencing took place on an Illumina HiSeq 4000. Bulk TCR libraries were generated as previously described, with the TCR primers listed in Table S5 used. The Qiagen AllPrep DNA/RNA kit was used to purify total RNA. Before analysis, reads from multiple sequencing runs of one library were combined. The authors' pipeline ran thus. Only reads with exact TCR constant sequence were kept, trimmed to 150 nt, and grouped by their 12-nt molecular barcodes. Reads within each barcode group were sub-clustered using a 15% Levenshtein threshold, and quality-weighted consensus sequences were constructed for each RNA molecule. Non-functional sequences were filtered out, along with any lower-count sequence sitting one edit away from another sequence. Based on fitting two negative binomial distributions, any barcode sub-cluster with under 20% of the maximum read count was discarded. In-frame beta chains were kept once TCRdb had trimmed the public reads at Q25 with fastp and called clones with MiXCR. Each record represents a unique CDR3 protein, reported with the most common genes and DNA among its rows. Clone size and V and J calls follow TCRdb, not the original study. For this sample the table gives 460,000 or so distinct CDR3 sequences, of which 20% to 25% were detected only once. The ten largest clones take up 0.65% to 0.95% of the sample.

Sequencing was done on a sample of naive CD8+ T cells from blood, with Jurkat cell RNA spiked in. The intended sense of this specimen's cell subset or site label: FACS-sorted CD8+CD4-CCR7+CD45RA+ naive T cells. This clonotype was sampled from a human donor in good health. Some libraries in this study had Jurkat cell RNA spiked in. Recombination connected TRBV4-3 to TRBJ2-3; 7 nucleotides in the junction match TRBD1. The nucleotides read TGCGCCAGCAGCCCGGGACAGCCGCCCTCTAGCACAGATACGCAGTATTTT. Its product reads: CASSPGQPPSSTDTQYF.